These 25 T cell receptor beta chains were all obtained from the same sample, sequenced in a study of cytomegalovirus exposure and HLA in healthy donors. In the PCR, 60 Vbeta and 13 Jbeta primers were used. The method was immunoSEQ multiplex PCR; TCRdb's version includes in-frame clones alone and lacks a portion of them. The table includes about 34,000 clones, 82% detected once. The sequenced sample consisted of PBMCs. Receptors were obtained from a woman aged 18 to 35 in good health and CMV-seropositive.

The V call is TRBV4-3, the J call TRBJ2-1, with a possible D match to TRBD1 (6 bases). The CDR3 has 18 residues. V lost 3 bases and J 3 bases, leaving 21 bases between the germline ends. The germline CDR1 and CDR2 sequences are LGHNA and YSLEER. The DNA for the CDR3 is TGCGCCAGCAGCCAGCATCTTTACAGGGCACCGGACTACAATGAGCAGTTCTTC. This gives the protein CASSQHLYRAPDYNEQFF.

This clone was counted a few times. The V and J genes are TRBV5-1 and TRBJ2-5; 10 bases agree with TRBD2. Germline trimming cut 4 bases from V and 5 bases from J; bases unmatched to any gene: 11. The CDR3 totals 16 residues. Germline CDR1 reads SGHRS; CDR2 reads YFSETQ. The CDR3 coding sequence is TGCGCCAGCAGCACCGCACTAGCGGGGCCCCAGGAGACCCAGTACTTC. It yields the protein CASSTALAGPQETQYF.

This chain uses TRBV5-8 with TRBJ1-2; D remains unclear. The CDR3 covers 11 residues. CDR1 SGHTS and CDR2 YDEGEE come from the germline V gene. The V end lost 6 bases, the J end lost 8 bases, and 11 bases lay between the germline ends. CDR3: CASTPGWGYTF. The DNA for the CDR3 is TGTGCCAGCACCCCCGGGTGGGGCTACACCTTC.

CDR3 region: CASSPFQDYGYTF. In DNA, the CDR3 is TGTGCCAGCTCACCTTTCCAGGACTATGGCTACACCTTC. The chain is built from TRBV18 and TRBJ1-2; D unresolved. Trimming pared 3 bases from V and 3 bases from J, leaving 8 bases between. Germline CDR1 KGHSH, CDR2 LQKENI. CDR3 length: 13 amino acids.

V and J are TRBV7-3 and TRBJ2-1; 9 nucleotides match TRBD2. The CDR3 has 16 residues. From germline, CDR1 is SGHTA and CDR2 FQGTGA. Unmatched junction bases numbered 8, after V lost 3 bases and J lost 5 bases. The DNA of the CDR3 is TGTGCCAGCAGCTTCGAATTGGCGGGGGGGAACAATGAGCAGTTCTTC. Translated: CASSFELAGGNNEQFF.

The chain carries TRBV9 and TRBJ1-1, with 7 nucleotides matching TRBD1. CDR1 and CDR2 (germline): SGDLS, YYNGEE. The junction had 14 bases not matched to a gene; V was cut back by 0 bases and J by 6 bases. This CDR3 has 17 residues. The CDR3 DNA reads as TGTGCCAGCAGCGTAGATCCCACAGGGGCGAAAGATCCTGAAGCTTTCTTT. Protein: CASSVDPTGAKDPEAFF.

The chain is built from TRBV6-4 and TRBJ1-2; a possible D gene is TRBD1 (5 bases). CDR1 and CDR2 from the germline V gene are MRHNA and SNTAGT. The CDR3 spans 13 residues. Trimming left V 5 bases short and J 6 bases short, with 13 bases between. The CDR3 DNA follows: TGTGCCAGCAGTCCCAGTGGGACTGATGGCTACACCTTC. Residues: CASSPSGTDGYTF.

This clone turned up a few times. The chain links TRBV6-1 to TRBJ2-5; 9 positions agree with TRBD2. Germline V gives CDR1 MNHNS, CDR2 SASEGT. This CDR3 has 18 residues. V gave up 0 bases and J gave up 1 base; unmatched junction bases: 9. CDR3 sequence (DNA): TGTGCCAGCAGTGAAGCGTTTTCCCTAGCGGGATTCCAAGAGACCCAGTACTTC. Its translation: CASSEAFSLAGFQETQYF.

The chain has TRBV5-1 and TRBJ2-7; D ambiguous. The CDR3 sequence is 15 residues long. Trimming pared 5 bases from V and 3 bases from J, leaving 18 bases between. Germline V gives CDR1 SGHRS, CDR2 YFSETQ. CDR3 region: CASSLSDFRDYEQYF. CDR3 in DNA: TGCGCCAGCAGTCTTTCTGACTTTCGAGACTACGAGCAGTACTTC.

V is TRBV18 and J is TRBJ1-2; 7 nucleotides match TRBD1. CDR1 and CDR2 from the germline V gene are KGHSH and LQKENI. Trimming took 0 bases from V and 4 from J; bases not matched to a gene: 11. The CDR3 has 17 residues. The CDR3 nucleotides are TGTGCCAGCTCACCACCGGGTGGGACAGTCTATATCTATGGCTACACCTTC. Translation: CASSPPGGTVYIYGYTF.

The chain recombines TRBV4-1 with TRBJ2-7, with D perhaps TRBD2 (5 bases). V shed 3 bases and J shed 3 bases, with 12 bases lying between them. Germline-derived CDR1 and CDR2 are MGHRA and YSYEKL. This CDR3 is 14 amino acids long. The CDR3 here is CASSHGSGFYEQYF. CDR3 DNA: TGCGCCAGCAGCCACGGCTCGGGGTTCTACGAGCAGTACTTC.

The chain joins TRBV4-3 to TRBJ2-5; 7 bases align to TRBD1. The DNA matches TRBJ2-7 better at its end, which makes the J call doubtful. CDR3 length: 15 amino acids. Per the germline V gene, CDR1 is LGHNA and CDR2 is YSLEER. The CDR3: CASSQDLQGNNEQYF. In DNA, the CDR3 is TGCGCCAGCAGCCAAGATCTACAGGGGAACAACGAGCAGTACTTC.

The V call is TRBV6-5, the J call TRBJ1-4, with D perhaps matching TRBD1 (6 bases). This CDR3 spans 14 amino acids. The germline CDR1 and CDR2 sequences are MNHEY and SVGAGI. Trimming took 7 bases from V and 8 from J, leaving 17 bases between them. CDR3 amino acids: CASTSTGLGEKLFF. CDR3 bases: TGTGCCAGCACCTCGACAGGATTAGGAGAAAAACTGTTTTTT.

This chain links TRBV19 with TRBJ1-2; 10 bases match TRBD1. V shed 4 bases, J shed 8 bases, and the junction held 7 bases outside the gene matches. The germline gives CDR1 LNHDA, CDR2 SQIVND (reference sequence). This CDR3 has 14 residues. In DNA form, the CDR3 reads TGTGCCAGTAGTACCGACAGGGGGCTGCGAGGCTACACCTTC. Its translation: CASSTDRGLRGYTF.

V is TRBV6-1 and J is TRBJ2-7, with 7 bases lining up with TRBD1. Trimming cost V 4 bases and J 5 bases; bases outside gene matches: 11. Germline CDR1 MNHNS, CDR2 SASEGT. The CDR3 is made up of 15 amino acids. The CDR3 nucleotides are TGTGCCAGCAGTGGATGGGACAGTAGTCCCGACGAGCAGTACTTC. Its translation: CASSGWDSSPDEQYF.

This chain links TRBV7-9 with TRBJ1-5; a possible D gene is TRBD1 (5 bases). The CDR3 sequence is 14 residues long. V lost 3 bases to trimming and J lost 3 bases, with 9 bases between them. In germline, CDR1 is SEHNR, CDR2 FQNEAQ (reference sequence). Written as DNA, the CDR3 is TGTGCCAGCAGCTTGTCAGGGAACAATCAGCCCCAGCATTTT. Amino acid sequence: CASSLSGNNQPQHF.

The chain uses TRBV12-2 and TRBJ2-7; the D call in the table, TRBD1, was not verified against the DNA. TRBV12-2 is a pseudogene segment. The CDR3 has 14 amino acids. The chain's CDR3 is CASRSKGHSYEQYF. For the CDR3, the DNA is TGTGCAAGTCGCAGCAAGGGGCACTCCTACGAGCAGTACTTC.

Points on this clone: The sample contains more than one DNA sequence encoding this CDR3. The gene calls are TRBV5-5 and TRBJ1-5; possibly TRBD1 for D (6 bases). The CDR3 has 14 amino acids. Germline V lookup: CDR1 SGHKS, CDR2 YYEKEE (reference sequence). Trimming removed 0 bases at V and 2 bases at J, with 6 bases between. The CDR3 loop is CASSLAGGNQPQHF. The CDR3 DNA reads TGTGCCAGCAGCTTGGCAGGGGGCAATCAGCCCCAGCATTTT.

This clone was detected once. The chain carries TRBV9 and TRBJ1-1; tentatively, D is TRBD1 (5 bases). CDR1 is SGDLS and CDR2 is YYNGEE in the germline V gene. CDR3 length: 15 amino acids. V shed 4 bases and J shed 4 bases, with 17 bases lying between them. The CDR3 DNA follows: TGTGCCAGCAGCCCACTGACAGTGGCAGGCACTGAAGCTTTCTTT. Its protein product is CASSPLTVAGTEAFF. The full variable domain, its missing parts supplied by reference TRBV9 and TRBJ1-1, is DSGVTQTPKHLITATGQRVTLRCSPRSGDLSVYWYQQSLDQGLQFLIQYYNGEERAKGNILERFSAQQFPDLHSELNLSSLELGDSALYFCASSPLTVAGTEAFFGQGTRLTVV.

Turning to this clone: In the same sample, other DNA sequences code for this CDR3. The chain employs TRBV19 and TRBJ2-5, with 9 bases that match TRBD1. V shed 2 bases, J shed 5 bases, and the junction held 3 bases outside the gene matches. The germline CDR1 and CDR2 sequences are LNHDA and SQIVND (reference sequence). This CDR3 contains 14 residues. The CDR3 reads CASSITGGQETQYF. For the CDR3, the DNA is TGTGCCAGTAGTATAACAGGGGGCCAGGAGACCCAGTACTTC.

This chain links TRBV7-9 with TRBJ1-2; 8 bases match TRBD1. The V gene's germline CDR1 is SEHNR and CDR2 FQNEAQ (reference sequence). Trimming took 5 bases from V and 6 from J; bases not matched to a gene: 8. This CDR3 spans 14 amino acids. This chain's CDR3 is CASSRAAQGDGYTF. In DNA, the CDR3 is TGTGCCAGCAGCCGGGCGGCACAGGGGGATGGCTACACCTTC.

The J gene is TRBJ1-6, the V gene TRBV7-9; 7 nucleotides match TRBD1. Per germline, CDR1 SEHNR and CDR2 FQNEAQ (reference sequence). The junction had 10 bases not matched to a gene; V was cut back by 5 bases and J by 9 bases. The CDR3 has 15 amino acids. This chain's CDR3 is CASSPGVGGSSPLHF. The CDR3 DNA reads TGTGCCAGCAGCCCCGGGGTAGGGGGCTCTTCACCCCTCCACTTT.

The chain carries TRBV6-4 and TRBJ2-2; a weak D match, TRBD2 (5 bases). V was shortened by 6 bases and J by 7 bases, with 12 bases between the two germline ends. CDR1 is MRHNA and CDR2 is SNTAGT in the germline V gene. The CDR3 runs 13 residues. The CDR3 region has the DNA TGTGCCAGCAGCAAGGATAGCGTCGGGGAGCTGTTTTTT. This codes for CASSKDSVGELFF.

The rearrangement links TRBV2 to TRBJ1-6; D call uncertain. This CDR3 comprises 16 residues. Trimming stripped 6 bases from V and 9 bases from J, with 21 bases between. Germline assignment: CDR1 SNHLY and CDR2 FYNNEI. The CDR3 DNA is TGTGCCAGCAGCATGCCGGGGTCCGGTCCGGGTTCACCCCTCCACTTT. It codes for CASSMPGSGPGSPLHF.

This clone was counted between two and nine times. The chain is built from TRBV11-3 and TRBJ2-2; 7 positions match TRBD1. Trimming removed 5 bases from V and 6 bases from J; junction bases left unmatched: 12. The germline V gene encodes CDR1 SGHNT and CDR2 YENEEA. The CDR3 runs 16 residues. The DNA for the CDR3 is TGTGCCAGCAGCCCCTATGACAGGGAAGGAGCCGGGGAGCTGTTTTTT. Translating it yields CASSPYDREGAGELFF.